The 5 T cell receptor beta chains reported below all come from one sample, sequenced in a study of T cells after yellow fever vaccination. In TCRdb, the 5' RACE reads were re-called with MiXCR into one record per CDR3 protein. The sample lists roughly 11,000 distinct CDR3 sequences, 5.5% to 6% occurring once. The material was PBMCs, either bulk or a sorted T-cell subset (CD4+, CD8+, memory, or dextramer-sorted; not recorded which), obtained on the day of the yellow fever booster vaccination. Receptor source: a man aged 25-40 years who received the YFV17D yellow fever vaccine.

This clonotype came up many times. The CDR3 loop is CASSPAGTGSIYEQYF. The CDR3 coding sequence is TGTGCCAGTAGTCCCGCCGGGACAGGGAGCATCTACGAGCAGTACTTC. The genes are TRBV19 and TRBJ2-7, with 9 bases fitting TRBD1. With 5 bases clipped from V and 3 bases from J, the junction kept 11 bases outside the gene matches. CDR3 length: 16 residues. CDR1 is LNHDA, CDR2 SQIVND, per germline (reference sequence).

This clonotype came up many times. The chain links TRBV5-1 to TRBJ2-7, with D tentatively TRBD2 (5 bases). The CDR3 is made up of 15 amino acids. The V gene lost 0 bases and the J gene lost 4 bases, with 14 bases spanning the gap. Germline lookup yields CDR1 SGHRS and CDR2 YFSETQ. The CDR3 is CASSLEAAEAYEQYF. DNA of the CDR3: TGCGCCAGCAGCTTGGAGGCAGCGGAGGCATACGAGCAGTACTTC. Supplemented by reference TRBV5-1 and TRBJ2-7, the full variable domain reads KAGVTQTPRYLIKTRGQQVTLSCSPISGHRSVSWYQQTPGQGLQFLFEYFSETQRNKGNFPGRFSGRQFSNSRSEMNVSTLELGDSALYLCASSLEAAEAYEQYFGPGTRLTVT.

The sample holds many counts of this clonotype. The chain has TRBV5-6 and TRBJ2-3; TRBD1 might be the D (6 bases). CDR3 size: 14 residues. Germline loops: CDR1 SGHDT, CDR2 YYEEEE. Deletions cut 5 bases from V and 3 bases from J, with 13 bases between. CDR3 loop: CASSRQATTDTQYF. CDR3 sequence (DNA): TGTGCCAGCAGTAGACAGGCGACAACAGATACGCAGTATTTT.

There are many counts of this clonotype. The chain carries TRBV28 and TRBJ2-1; TRBD2 aligns across 15 bases. CDR1 MDHEN and CDR2 SYDVKM come from the germline V gene. V shed 5 bases, J shed 2 bases, and the junction held 13 bases outside the gene matches. The CDR3 is 20 amino acids. CDR3 in DNA: TGTGCCAGCAGTAGACGTCCCGGGACTAGCGGGAGGAGGGCCTACAATGAGCAGTTCTTC. Its translation is CASSRRPGTSGRRAYNEQFF.

This clonotype was picked up many times. The J gene is TRBJ2-5, the V gene TRBV6-2 or TRBV6-3; tentative D call: TRBD1 (6 bases). CDR3 length: 14 residues. CDR1 and CDR2 from the germline V gene are MNHEY and SVGEGT. Trimming cost V 8 bases and J 5 bases, with 18 bases left between them. The CDR3: CASVKGQPRETQYF. The DNA of the CDR3 is TGTGCCAGCGTTAAAGGACAGCCCAGGGAGACCCAGTACTTC.